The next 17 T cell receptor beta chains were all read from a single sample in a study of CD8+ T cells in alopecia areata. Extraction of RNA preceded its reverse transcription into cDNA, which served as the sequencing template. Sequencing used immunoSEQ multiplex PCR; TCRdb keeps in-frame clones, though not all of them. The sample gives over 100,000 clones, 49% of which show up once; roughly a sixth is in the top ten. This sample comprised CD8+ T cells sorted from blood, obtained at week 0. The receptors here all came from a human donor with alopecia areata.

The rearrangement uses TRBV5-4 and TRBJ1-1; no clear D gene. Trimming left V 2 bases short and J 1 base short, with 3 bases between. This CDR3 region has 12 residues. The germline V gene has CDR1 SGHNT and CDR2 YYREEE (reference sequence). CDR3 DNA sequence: TGTGCCAGCAGCTTTCGGAACACTGAAGCTTTCTTT. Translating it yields CASSFRNTEAFF.

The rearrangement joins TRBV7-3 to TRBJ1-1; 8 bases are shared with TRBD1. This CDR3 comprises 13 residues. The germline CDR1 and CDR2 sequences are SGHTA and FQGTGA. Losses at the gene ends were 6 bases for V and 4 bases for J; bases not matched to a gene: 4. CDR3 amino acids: CASSLQGGTEAFF. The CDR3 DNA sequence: TGTGCCAGCAGTCTACAGGGGGGCACTGAAGCTTTCTTT.

CDR3 protein: CASSELAGELFF. The CDR3 bases are TGTGCCAGCAGTGAACTAGCGGGGGAGCTGTTTTTT. The chain has TRBV25-1 and TRBJ2-2, with D possibly matching TRBD2 (6 bases). The CDR3 has 12 amino acids. The V gene's germline CDR1 is MGHDK and CDR2 SYGVNS. V was trimmed by 2 bases and J by 8 bases, leaving 6 bases between them.

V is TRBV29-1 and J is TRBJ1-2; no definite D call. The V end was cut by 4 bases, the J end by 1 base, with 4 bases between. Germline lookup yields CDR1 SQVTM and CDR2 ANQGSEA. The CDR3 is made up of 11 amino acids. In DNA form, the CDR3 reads TGCAGCGTTGCTAATAACTATGGCTACACCTTC. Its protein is CSVANNYGYTF.

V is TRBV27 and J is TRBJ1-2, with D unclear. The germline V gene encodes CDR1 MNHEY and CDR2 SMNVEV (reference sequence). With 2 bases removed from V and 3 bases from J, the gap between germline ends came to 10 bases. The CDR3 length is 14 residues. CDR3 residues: CASSLTRPDYGYTF. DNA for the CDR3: TGTGCCAGCAGTTTAACCCGTCCAGACTATGGCTACACCTTC.

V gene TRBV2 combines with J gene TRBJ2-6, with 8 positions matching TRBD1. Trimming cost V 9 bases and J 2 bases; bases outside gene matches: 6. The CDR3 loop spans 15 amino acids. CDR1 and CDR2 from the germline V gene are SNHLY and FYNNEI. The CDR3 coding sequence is TGTGCCAGTTTCGGGACAGGACCTGGGGCCAACGTCCTGACTTTC. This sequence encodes CASFGTGPGANVLTF. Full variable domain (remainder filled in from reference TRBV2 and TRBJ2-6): EPEVTQTPSHQVTQMGQEVILRCVPISNHLYFYWYRQILGQKVEFLVSFYNNEISEKSEIFDDQFSVERPDGSNFTLKIRSTKLEDSAMYFCASFGTGPGANVLTFGAGSRLTVL.

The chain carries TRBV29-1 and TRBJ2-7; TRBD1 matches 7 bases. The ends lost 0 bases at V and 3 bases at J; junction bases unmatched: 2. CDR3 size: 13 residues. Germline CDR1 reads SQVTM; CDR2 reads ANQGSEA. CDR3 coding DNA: TGCAGCGTTGAAGAGGGACAGTACTACGAGCAGTACTTC. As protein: CSVEEGQYYEQYF.

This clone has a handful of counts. The CDR3 DNA sequence: TGTGCTAGTGGTTTCACCTACACTGAAGCTTTCTTT. Amino acid sequence: CASGFTYTEAFF. The gene calls are TRBV12-5 and TRBJ1-1; D gene uncertain. The CDR3 covers 12 residues. Germline CDR1 reads LGHNT; CDR2 reads FRNRAP. The V end lost 3 bases, the J end lost 3 bases, and 5 bases lay between the germline ends.

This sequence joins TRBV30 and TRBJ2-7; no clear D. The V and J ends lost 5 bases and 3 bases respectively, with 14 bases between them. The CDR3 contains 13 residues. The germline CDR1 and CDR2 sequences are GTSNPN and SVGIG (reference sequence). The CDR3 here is CAWDPGHHYEQYF. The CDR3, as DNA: TGTGCCTGGGACCCCGGCCACCACTACGAGCAGTACTTC.

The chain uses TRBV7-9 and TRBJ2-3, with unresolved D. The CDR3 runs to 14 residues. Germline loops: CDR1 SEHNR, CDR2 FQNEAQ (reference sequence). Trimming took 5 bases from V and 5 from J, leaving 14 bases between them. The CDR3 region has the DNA TGTGCCAGCAGCGTAGACGGGTTTTTAGATACGCAGTATTTT. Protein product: CASSVDGFLDTQYF.

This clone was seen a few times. CDR3 sequence reads: CASSDNTGELFF. The CDR3 nucleotides are TGTGCCAGCAGCGATAACACCGGGGAGCTGTTTTTT. This sequence joins TRBV7-8 and TRBJ2-2, with D hard to call. The CDR3 is 12 residues long. Germline V gene sequence: CDR1 SGHVS, CDR2 FQNEAQ. Trimming stripped 5 bases from V and 2 bases from J, with 3 bases between.

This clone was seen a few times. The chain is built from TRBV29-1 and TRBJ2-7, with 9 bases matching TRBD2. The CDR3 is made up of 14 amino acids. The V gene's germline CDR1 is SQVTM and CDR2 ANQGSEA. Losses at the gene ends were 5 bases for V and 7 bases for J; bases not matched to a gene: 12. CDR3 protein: CSVRGGGAIEEQYF. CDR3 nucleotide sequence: TGCAGCGTTCGCGGCGGGGGGGCGATCGAGGAGCAGTACTTC.

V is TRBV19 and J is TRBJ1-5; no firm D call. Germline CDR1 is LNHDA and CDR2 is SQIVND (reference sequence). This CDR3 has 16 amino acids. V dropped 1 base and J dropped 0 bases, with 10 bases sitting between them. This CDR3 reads CASSIAAVYSNQPQHF. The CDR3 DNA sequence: TGTGCCAGTAGTATAGCGGCGGTTTATAGCAATCAGCCCCAGCATTTT.

CDR3 nucleotides: TGTGCCAGCAGCTTACCGTCGGGGGGTCTCTACAATGAGCAGTTCTTC. Its translation: CASSLPSGGLYNEQFF. The V gene is TRBV13, the J gene TRBJ2-1; the match to TRBD2 covers 7 bases. Germline V gene lookup returns CDR1 PRHDT and CDR2 FYEKMQ (reference sequence). The CDR3 extends over 16 amino acids. The junction had 7 bases not matched to a gene; V was cut back by 2 bases and J by 3 bases.

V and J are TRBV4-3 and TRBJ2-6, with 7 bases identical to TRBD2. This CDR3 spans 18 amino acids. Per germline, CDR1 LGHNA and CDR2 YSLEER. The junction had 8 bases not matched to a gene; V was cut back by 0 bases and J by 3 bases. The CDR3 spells CASSQESAGEGGANVLTF. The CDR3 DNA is TGCGCCAGCAGCCAAGAGTCGGCGGGGGAAGGTGGGGCCAACGTCCTGACTTTC.

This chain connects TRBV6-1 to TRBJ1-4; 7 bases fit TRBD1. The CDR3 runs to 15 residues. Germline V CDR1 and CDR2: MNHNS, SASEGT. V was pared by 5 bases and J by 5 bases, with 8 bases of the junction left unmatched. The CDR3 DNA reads TGTGCCAGCAGTCCCTGGGACAGTGGGAATGAAAAACTGTTTTTT. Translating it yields CASSPWDSGNEKLFF.

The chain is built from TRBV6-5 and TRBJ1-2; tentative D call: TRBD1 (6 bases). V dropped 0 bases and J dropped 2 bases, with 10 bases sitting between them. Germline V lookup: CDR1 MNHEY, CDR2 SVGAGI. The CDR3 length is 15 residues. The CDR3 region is CASSYSGGVNYGYTF. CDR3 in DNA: TGTGCCAGCAGTTACTCAGGGGGAGTAAACTATGGCTACACCTTC.